This record covers a single TCR beta chain. Antigen unknown. This sample was included in a study of cytomegalovirus exposure and HLA in healthy donors. At the level of the study: The early release's HLA-typed donors yielded approximately 81 million unique TCRs. Study findings and constraints: Cytomegalovirus association was listed for about 170 TCR beta chains.

With V trimmed by 0 bases and J by 2 bases, 9 bases remained unmatched. Germline-derived CDR1 and CDR2 are SGHVS and FQNEAQ. The CDR3 consists of 19 residues. PCR was performed using 60 Vbeta and 13 Jbeta primers. Sequencing was performed with immunoSEQ multiplex PCR; in TCRdb, only in-frame clones are kept and a portion is missing. The sample lists about 220,000 clones; 75% to 90% were seen once. The sequencing input was PBMCs. The origin of this receptor is a boy between 2 and 15 years old in good health and CMV-seronegative. This chain links TRBV7-8 with TRBJ2-2, with 10 positions matching TRBD2. The CDR3 here is CASSLARVLAGRNTGELFF. CDR3 bases: TGTGCCAGCAGCTTAGCGCGAGTACTAGCGGGGCGTAACACCGGGGAGCTGTTTTTT. Full variable domain (remainder filled in from reference TRBV7-8 and TRBJ2-2): GAGVSQSPRYKVAKRGQDVALRCDPISGHVSLFWYQQALGQGPEFLTYFQNEAQLDKSGLPSDRFFAERPEGSVSTLKIQRTQQEDSAVYLCASSLARVLAGRNTGELFFGEGSRLTVL.